This T cell receptor beta chain was profiled in a study of patients and donors after allogeneic stem cell transplantation. V lost 3 bases and J lost 1, with 9 bases in between. The CDR3 totals 14 residues. Germline loops: CDR1 LGHDT, CDR2 YNNKEL (reference sequence). This clonotype occurred a few times. A single record per CDR3 protein comes from TCRdb applying MiXCR to the RT-PCR reads. The sample carries tens of thousands of distinct CDR3 sequences, approximately 5.2% recorded once. Sequenced: blood, either unsorted or a sorted T cell fraction (not recorded which). This TCR came from a human donor who was either an allogeneic HSCT recipient or a stem cell or donor lymphocyte infusion donor (not recorded which). It is not recorded whose cells these are; they may come from a transplant donor. V is TRBV3-1 and J is TRBJ1-1; D unclear. The CDR3 region has the DNA TGTGCCAGCAGCCATGGCCTGGCGAACACTGAAGCTTTCTTT. The encoded protein is CASSHGLANTEAFF.